This T cell receptor (beta chain) appears in the sequencing data of a study of T-cell reconstitution after alpha-beta-depleted transplantation in children listed by TCRdb under 2016. Broadly, across the study: Using TCR repertoire profiling, the study followed T-cell immune reconstitution in a quantitative way in children after TCRalphabeta/CD19-depleted allogeneic hematopoietic cell transplantation. The investigation overall reported the following: The apparently early recovery of alphabetaT-cell counts about two months after transplant reportedly depended on only several hundred rapidly expanded clones that came from non-depleted graft cells. Hyperexpanded clone frequencies declined over subsequent months; after one year, T-cell counts and TCRbeta diversity were mostly attributed to newly produced T cells. In some patients, the high TCRbeta diversity seen at day 60 was put down to recipient T cells and intrathymic progenitors that had survived conditioning.

Libraries were built with PCR. TCRdb shows the sequencer as Illumina HiSeq 2500. TCR libraries were prepared with molecular barcoding, using unique molecular identifiers to normalize TCRbeta repertoire quantification. TCRdb applied fastp at Q25 and MiXCR to the public reads, then kept only in-frame beta chains. Each entry is one CDR3 protein sequence, shown with its most common DNA and genes. This sample is represented by hundreds of thousands of distinct CDR3 sequences; under 12% of them were singletons. The top ten hold 2% to 2.5% of the sample. This clonotype was seen many times. Its antigen target is currently unknown. It has no much larger one-base neighbor in the sample; base qualities were not kept. This specimen's treatment or condition label, per the study, means: allogeneic hematopoietic cell transplantation with graft depleted of TCRalphabeta T cells and CD19 B cells. The transplant recipients were children given TCRalphabeta/CD19-depleted allogeneic hematopoietic cell grafts.

V ends up 0 bases short and J 0 bases short, with an unmatched junction base count of 1. The germline V gene yields SGHAT for CDR1 and FQNNGV for CDR2. The CDR3, from cysteine to phenylalanine, totals 15 residues. Only the CDR3 DNA is retained, 45 bases long and in frame from the first base. The receptor's source is a child aged 2 to 15 with inherited bone marrow failure, due to receive a stem cell transplant. This chain joins TRBV11-2 to TRBJ1-1, with TRBD1 identical over 7 junction bases. The input for sequencing was PBMCs, taken before TCRalphabeta/CD19-depleted stem cell transplant. CDR3 loop: CASSLEGQVNTEAFF. The sequenced DNA is TGTGCCAGCAGCTTAGAAGGACAGGTGAACACTGAAGCTTTCTTT. Here the CDR3 is joined to the reference TRBV11-2 and TRBJ1-1 genes, and the full variable domain is: EAGVAQSPRYKIIEKRQSVAFWCNPISGHATLYWYQQILGQGPKLLIQFQNNGVVDDSQLPKDRFSAERLKGVDSTLKIQPAKLEDSAVYLCASSLEGQVNTEAFFGQGTRLTVV.